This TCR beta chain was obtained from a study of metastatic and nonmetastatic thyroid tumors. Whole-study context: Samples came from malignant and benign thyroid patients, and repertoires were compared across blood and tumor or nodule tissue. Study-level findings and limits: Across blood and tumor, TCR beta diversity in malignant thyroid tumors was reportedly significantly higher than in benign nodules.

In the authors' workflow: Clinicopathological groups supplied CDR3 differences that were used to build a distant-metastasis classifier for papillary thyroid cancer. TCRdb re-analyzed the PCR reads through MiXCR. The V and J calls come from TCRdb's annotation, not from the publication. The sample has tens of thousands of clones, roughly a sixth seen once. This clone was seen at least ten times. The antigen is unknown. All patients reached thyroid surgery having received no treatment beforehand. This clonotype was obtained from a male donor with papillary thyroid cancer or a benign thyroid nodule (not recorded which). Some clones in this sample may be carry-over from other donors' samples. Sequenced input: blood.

CDR3 in amino acids: CATSDSRQGGSQNIQYF. The CDR3 DNA is TGTGCCACCAGTGATTCTCGACAGGGAGGGAGTCAAAACATTCAGTACTTC. The chain recombines TRBV24-1 with TRBJ2-4; D is possibly TRBD1 or TRBD2 (7 bases each). CDR1 is KGHDR and CDR2 is SFDVKD in the germline V gene. The CDR3 has 17 residues. V was pared by 2 bases and J by 5 bases, with 18 bases between.